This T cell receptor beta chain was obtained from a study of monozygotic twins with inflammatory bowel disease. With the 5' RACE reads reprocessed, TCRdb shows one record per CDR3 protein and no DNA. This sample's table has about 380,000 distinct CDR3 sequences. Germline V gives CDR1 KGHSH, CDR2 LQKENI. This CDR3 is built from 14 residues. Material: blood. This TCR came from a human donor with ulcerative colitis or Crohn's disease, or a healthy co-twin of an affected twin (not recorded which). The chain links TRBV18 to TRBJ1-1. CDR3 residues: CASSQYDTNTEAFF.